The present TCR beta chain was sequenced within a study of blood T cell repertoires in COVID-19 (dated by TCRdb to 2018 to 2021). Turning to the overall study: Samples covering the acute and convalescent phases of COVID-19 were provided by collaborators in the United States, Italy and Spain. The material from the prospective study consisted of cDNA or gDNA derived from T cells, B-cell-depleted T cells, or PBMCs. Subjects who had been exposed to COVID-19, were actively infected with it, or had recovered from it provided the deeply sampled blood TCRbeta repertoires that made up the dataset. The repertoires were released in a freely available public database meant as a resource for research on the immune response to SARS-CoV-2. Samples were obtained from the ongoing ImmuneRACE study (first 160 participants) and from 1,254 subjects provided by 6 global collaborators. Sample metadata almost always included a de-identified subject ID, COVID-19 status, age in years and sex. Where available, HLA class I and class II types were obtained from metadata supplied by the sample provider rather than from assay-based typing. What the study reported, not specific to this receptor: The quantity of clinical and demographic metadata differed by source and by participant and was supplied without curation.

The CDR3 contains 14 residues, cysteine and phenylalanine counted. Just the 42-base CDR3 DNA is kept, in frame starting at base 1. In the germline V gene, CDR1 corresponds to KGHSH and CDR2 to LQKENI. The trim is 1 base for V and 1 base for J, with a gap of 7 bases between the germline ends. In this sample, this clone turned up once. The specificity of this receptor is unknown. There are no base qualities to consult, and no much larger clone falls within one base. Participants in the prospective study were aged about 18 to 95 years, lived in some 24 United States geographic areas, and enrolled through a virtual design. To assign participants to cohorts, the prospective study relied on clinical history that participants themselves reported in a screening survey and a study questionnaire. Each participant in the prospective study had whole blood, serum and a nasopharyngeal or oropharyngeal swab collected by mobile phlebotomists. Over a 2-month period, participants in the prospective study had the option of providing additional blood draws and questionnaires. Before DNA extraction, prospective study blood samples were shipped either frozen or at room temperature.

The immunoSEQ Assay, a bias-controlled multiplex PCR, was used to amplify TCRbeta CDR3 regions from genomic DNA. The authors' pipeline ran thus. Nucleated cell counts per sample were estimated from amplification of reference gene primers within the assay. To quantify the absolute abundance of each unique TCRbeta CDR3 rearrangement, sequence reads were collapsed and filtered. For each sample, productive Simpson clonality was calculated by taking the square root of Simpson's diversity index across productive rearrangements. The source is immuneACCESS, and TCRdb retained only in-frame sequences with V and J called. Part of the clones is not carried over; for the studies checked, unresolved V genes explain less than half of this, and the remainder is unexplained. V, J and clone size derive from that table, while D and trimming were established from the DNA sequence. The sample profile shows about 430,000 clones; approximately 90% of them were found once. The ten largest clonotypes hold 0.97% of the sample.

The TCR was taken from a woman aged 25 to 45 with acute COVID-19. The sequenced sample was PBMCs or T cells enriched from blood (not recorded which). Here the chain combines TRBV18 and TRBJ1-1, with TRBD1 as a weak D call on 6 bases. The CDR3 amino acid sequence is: CASSPLGQNTEAFF. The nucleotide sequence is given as TGTGCCAGCTCACCACTGGGACAGAACACTGAAGCTTTCTTT.